Shown below are 11 T cell receptor beta chains from a single sample sequenced in a study of naive and memory T cell subsets. Both TRBC1 and TRBC2 were covered by a beta constant-region primer of two equimolar oligonucleotides. TCRdb fed the UMI-ligation and nested PCR reads into MiXCR, producing one record per CDR3 protein. The data show some 150,000 distinct CDR3 sequences, with 15% to 20% seen just once and just over 0.14% held by the top ten. The sample consisted of naive CD4+ T cells from blood. Every receptor here comes from a human donor in good health.

The chain employs TRBV27 and TRBJ2-5; TRBD2 aligns across 10 bases. The CDR3 spans 17 residues. CDR1 is MNHEY and CDR2 is SMNVEV in the germline V gene (reference sequence). The V and J ends lost 6 bases and 5 bases, in that order; junction bases with no gene match: 15. CDR3 in DNA: TGTGCCAGCAGGGGGGTGGCTAGCGGGAGTTGGGCGGAGACCCAGTACTTC. It encodes CASRGVASGSWAETQYF.

Of note for this clonotype: Mismatch with germline at one junction end may stem from a read error. J is TRBJ1-4 and V is TRBV7-9, with 8 bases lining up with TRBD1. The CDR3 covers 17 residues. Germline V gives CDR1 SEHNR, CDR2 FQNEAQ (reference sequence). In DNA form, the CDR3 reads TGTACCAGCAGCACGAGACAGGGGATCTTCTCTAATGAAAAACTGTTTTTT. Residues: CTSSTRQGIFSNEKLFF.

This chain connects TRBV5-1 to TRBJ2-1, with 11 positions matching TRBD2. Losses at the gene ends were 3 bases for V and 3 bases for J; bases not matched to a gene: 5. CDR3 size: 16 residues. CDR1 is SGHRS and CDR2 is YFSETQ in the germline V gene. The CDR3 is CASSWTTSGSYNEQFF. In DNA form, the CDR3 reads TGCGCCAGCAGCTGGACTACTAGCGGGAGCTACAATGAGCAGTTCTTC.

This clonotype was detected many times. The V and J genes are TRBV2 and TRBJ2-3, with a weak D call TRBD2 (6 bases). Germline V CDR1 and CDR2: SNHLY, FYNNEI. V shed 3 bases and J shed 2 bases, with 12 bases lying between them. CDR3 length: 15 residues. The CDR3 DNA reads as TGTGCCAGCAGTGATGGCGGGAAGCTCACAGATACGCAGTATTTT. Protein: CASSDGGKLTDTQYF. The whole variable domain, remainder taken from reference TRBV2 and TRBJ2-3, is EPEVTQTPSHQVTQMGQEVILRCVPISNHLYFYWYRQILGQKVEFLVSFYNNEISEKSEIFDDQFSVERPDGSNFTLKIRSTKLEDSAMYFCASSDGGKLTDTQYFGPGTRLTVL.

Comment on this clonotype: At one end the junction does not follow the germline gene, possibly because of a read error. V and J are TRBV7-9 and TRBJ1-4; no reliable D call. The CDR3 spans 14 residues. The germline gives CDR1 SEHNR, CDR2 FQNEAQ (reference sequence). CDR3 bases: TGTGCCAGCAGCTTCCTTGCAACTAATGAAAATCTGTTTTTT. As protein: CASSFLATNENLFF.

The rearrangement links TRBV19 to TRBJ2-1; 8 bases line up with TRBD1. Trimming took 7 bases from V and 8 from J; bases not matched to a gene: 7. CDR1 LNHDA and CDR2 SQIVND come from the germline V gene (reference sequence). The CDR3 is 13 residues long. The CDR3 region is CASKTGDLDEQFF. CDR3 DNA: TGTGCCAGTAAGACAGGGGATTTAGATGAGCAGTTCTTC.

V and J are TRBV12-3 or TRBV12-4 and TRBJ1-2; weak D call: TRBD1 (5 bases). V lost 10 bases and J 2 bases, leaving 26 bases between the germline ends. CDR3 size: 17 residues. CDR3 protein: CATEFSRRQGLNYGYTF. CDR3 coding DNA: TGTGCCACCGAGTTTTCCCGAAGGCAGGGCCTAAACTATGGCTACACCTTC.

The sample holds a few counts of this clonotype. J is TRBJ2-2 and V is TRBV7-8; 7 bases line up with TRBD1. The V gene's germline CDR1 is SGHVS and CDR2 FQNEAQ. This CDR3 is built from 15 residues. V dropped 4 bases and J dropped 1; count of bases not matched to a gene: 3. DNA of the CDR3: TGTGCCAGCAGCTCGGGACAGCTGAACACCGGGGAGCTGTTTTTT. This sequence encodes CASSSGQLNTGELFF. Together with reference TRBV7-8 and TRBJ2-2, the CDR3 gives the full variable domain: GAGVSQSPRYKVAKRGQDVALRCDPISGHVSLFWYQQALGQGPEFLTYFQNEAQLDKSGLPSDRFFAERPEGSVSTLKIQRTQQEDSAVYLCASSSGQLNTGELFFGEGSRLTVL.

This clonotype was observed a few times. The rearrangement joins TRBV7-2 to TRBJ2-7; perhaps TRBD2 as D (6 bases). The germline gives CDR1 SGHTA, CDR2 FQGNSA. The length of the CDR3 is 12 residues. CDR3 in amino acids: CASGRNAYEQYF. The CDR3, as DNA: TGTGCTTCGGGGAGGAACGCCTACGAGCAGTACTTC.

At least ten counts were recorded for this clonotype. This rearrangement joins TRBV6-5 to TRBJ2-5; weak D call: TRBD2 (6 bases). Germline values: CDR1 MNHEY, CDR2 SVGAGI. V lost 2 bases and J lost 6, with 13 bases in between. This CDR3 comprises 14 residues. Here the CDR3 reads CASSYREMGQTQYF. Written as DNA, the CDR3 is TGTGCCAGCAGTTACCGGGAGATGGGCCAGACCCAGTACTTC.

This clonotype appeared many times. The chain is built from TRBV9 and TRBJ2-3; 7 bases are shared with TRBD2. This CDR3 contains 15 residues. Germline trimming cut 0 bases from V and 3 bases from J; bases unmatched to any gene: 4. Germline V gene lookup returns CDR1 SGDLS and CDR2 YYNGEE. This CDR3 reads CASSVGGSNTDTQYF. CDR3 in DNA: TGTGCCAGCAGCGTAGGCGGGAGTAATACAGATACGCAGTATTTT.